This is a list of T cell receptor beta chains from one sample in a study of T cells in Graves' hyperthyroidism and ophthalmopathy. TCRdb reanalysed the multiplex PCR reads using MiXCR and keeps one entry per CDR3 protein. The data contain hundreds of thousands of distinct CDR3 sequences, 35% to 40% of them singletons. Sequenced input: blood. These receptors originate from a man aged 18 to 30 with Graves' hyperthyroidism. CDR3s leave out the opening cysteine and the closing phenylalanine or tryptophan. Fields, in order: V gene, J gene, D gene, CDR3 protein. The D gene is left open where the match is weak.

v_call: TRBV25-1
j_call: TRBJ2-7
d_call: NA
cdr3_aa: ASSFSTPPEQY

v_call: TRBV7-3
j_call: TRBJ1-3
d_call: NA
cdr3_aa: ASSFARSGNTIY

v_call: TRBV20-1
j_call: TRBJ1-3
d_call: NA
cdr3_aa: SASHGPLSSGNTIY

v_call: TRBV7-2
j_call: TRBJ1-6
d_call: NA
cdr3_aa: ASSLRTAASPLH

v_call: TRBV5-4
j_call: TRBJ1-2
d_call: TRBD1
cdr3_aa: ASSTGQDQYGYT

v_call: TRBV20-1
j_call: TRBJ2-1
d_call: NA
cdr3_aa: SAVSTEQF

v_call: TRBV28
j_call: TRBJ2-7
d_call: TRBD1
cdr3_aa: ASSLPTGTWTYEQY

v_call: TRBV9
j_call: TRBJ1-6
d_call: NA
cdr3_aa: ASSPEGSYNSPLH

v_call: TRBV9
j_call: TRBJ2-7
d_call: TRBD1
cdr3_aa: ASSPRTGPEQY

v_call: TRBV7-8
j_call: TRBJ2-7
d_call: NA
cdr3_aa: ASSQSGQSGEQY

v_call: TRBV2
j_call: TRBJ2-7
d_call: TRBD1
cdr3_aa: ASSGQGEYEQY

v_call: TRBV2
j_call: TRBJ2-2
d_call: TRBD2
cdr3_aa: ASRGLENTGELF

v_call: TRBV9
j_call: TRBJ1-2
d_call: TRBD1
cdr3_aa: ASSAGGGPRGYT

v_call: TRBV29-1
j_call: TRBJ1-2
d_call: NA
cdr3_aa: SVEDQAGANYGYT

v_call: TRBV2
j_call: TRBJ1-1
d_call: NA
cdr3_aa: ASSGRVL

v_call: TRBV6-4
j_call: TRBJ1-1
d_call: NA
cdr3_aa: ASSDSGLGAF

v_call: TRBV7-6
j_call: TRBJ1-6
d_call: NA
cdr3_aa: ASSLDSVSYNSPLR

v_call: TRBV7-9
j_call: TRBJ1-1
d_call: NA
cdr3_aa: ASSLVGLSTEAF

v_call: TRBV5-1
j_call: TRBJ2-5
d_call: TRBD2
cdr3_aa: ASRGTSGGQYQETQY